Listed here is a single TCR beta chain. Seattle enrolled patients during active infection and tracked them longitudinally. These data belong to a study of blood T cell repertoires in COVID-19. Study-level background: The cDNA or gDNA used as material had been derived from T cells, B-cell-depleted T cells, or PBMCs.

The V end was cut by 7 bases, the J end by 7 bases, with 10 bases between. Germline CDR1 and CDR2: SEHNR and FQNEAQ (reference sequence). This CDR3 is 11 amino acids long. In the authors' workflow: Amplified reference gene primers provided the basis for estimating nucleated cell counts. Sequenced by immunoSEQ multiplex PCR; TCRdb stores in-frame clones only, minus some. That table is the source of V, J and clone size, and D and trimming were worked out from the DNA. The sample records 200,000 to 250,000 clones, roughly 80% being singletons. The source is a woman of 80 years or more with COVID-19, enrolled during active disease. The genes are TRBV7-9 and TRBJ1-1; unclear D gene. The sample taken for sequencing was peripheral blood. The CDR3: CASIKHVEAFF. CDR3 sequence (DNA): TGTGCCAGCATTAAACACGTTGAAGCTTTCTTT.